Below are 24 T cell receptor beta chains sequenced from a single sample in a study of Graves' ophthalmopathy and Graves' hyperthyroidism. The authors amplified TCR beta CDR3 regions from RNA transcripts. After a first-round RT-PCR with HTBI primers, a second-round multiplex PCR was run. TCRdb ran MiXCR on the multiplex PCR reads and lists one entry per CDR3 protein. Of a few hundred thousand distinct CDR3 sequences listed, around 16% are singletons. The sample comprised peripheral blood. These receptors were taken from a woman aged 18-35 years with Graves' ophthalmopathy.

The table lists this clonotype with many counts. The CDR3 is CASSKRMNQPQHF. The DNA of the CDR3 is TGTGCCAGCAGTAAGCGTATGAATCAGCCCCAGCATTTT. The chain employs TRBV28 and TRBJ1-5; D ambiguous. CDR3 length equals 13 residues. Germline-derived CDR1 and CDR2 are MDHEN and SYDVKM. V was cut by 5 bases and J by 4 bases, with 9 bases left in between.

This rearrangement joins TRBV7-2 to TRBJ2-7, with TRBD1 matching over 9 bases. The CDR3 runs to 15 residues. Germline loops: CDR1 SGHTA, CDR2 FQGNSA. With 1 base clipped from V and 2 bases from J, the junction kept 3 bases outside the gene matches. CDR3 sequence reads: CASSLGQGGTYEQYF. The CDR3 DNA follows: TGTGCCAGCAGCTTAGGACAGGGGGGGACCTACGAGCAGTACTTC.

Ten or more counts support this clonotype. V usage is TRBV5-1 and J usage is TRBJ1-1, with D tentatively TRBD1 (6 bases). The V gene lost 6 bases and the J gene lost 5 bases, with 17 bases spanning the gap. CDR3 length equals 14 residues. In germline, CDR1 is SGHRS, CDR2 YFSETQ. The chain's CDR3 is CASKIGGGRTEAFF. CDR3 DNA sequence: TGCGCCAGCAAGATAGGGGGAGGTCGAACTGAAGCTTTCTTT.

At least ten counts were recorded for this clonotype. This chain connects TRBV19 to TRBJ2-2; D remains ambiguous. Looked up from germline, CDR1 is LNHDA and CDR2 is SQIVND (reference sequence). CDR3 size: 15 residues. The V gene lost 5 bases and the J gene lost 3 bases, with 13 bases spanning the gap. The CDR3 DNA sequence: TGTGCCAGTAGTCCCAGGAGTTTAGACACCGGGGAGCTGTTTTTT. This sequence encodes CASSPRSLDTGELFF.

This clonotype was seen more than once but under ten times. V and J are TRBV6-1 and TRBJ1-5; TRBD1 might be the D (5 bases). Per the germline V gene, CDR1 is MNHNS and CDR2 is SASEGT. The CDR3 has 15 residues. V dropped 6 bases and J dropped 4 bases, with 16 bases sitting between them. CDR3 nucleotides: TGTGCCAGCAGCCAACGACAGAGACTAAATCAGCCCCAGCATTTT. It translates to CASSQRQRLNQPQHF.

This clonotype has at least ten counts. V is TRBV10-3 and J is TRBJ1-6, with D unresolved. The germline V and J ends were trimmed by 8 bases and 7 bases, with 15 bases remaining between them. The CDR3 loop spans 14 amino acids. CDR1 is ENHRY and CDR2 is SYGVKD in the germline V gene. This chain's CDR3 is CAIAGGQLNSPLHF. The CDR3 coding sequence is TGTGCCATCGCGGGAGGGCAGTTAAATTCACCCCTCCACTTT.

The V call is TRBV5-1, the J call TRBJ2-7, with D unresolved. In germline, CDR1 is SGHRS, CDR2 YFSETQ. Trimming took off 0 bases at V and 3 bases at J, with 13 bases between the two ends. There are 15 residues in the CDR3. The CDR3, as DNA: TGCGCCAGCAGCTTGGCCGGGCCCATGATCTACGAGCAGTACTTC. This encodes CASSLAGPMIYEQYF. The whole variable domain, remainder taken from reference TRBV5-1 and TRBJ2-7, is KAGVTQTPRYLIKTRGQQVTLSCSPISGHRSVSWYQQTPGQGLQFLFEYFSETQRNKGNFPGRFSGRQFSNSRSEMNVSTLELGDSALYLCASSLAGPMIYEQYFGPGTRLTVT.

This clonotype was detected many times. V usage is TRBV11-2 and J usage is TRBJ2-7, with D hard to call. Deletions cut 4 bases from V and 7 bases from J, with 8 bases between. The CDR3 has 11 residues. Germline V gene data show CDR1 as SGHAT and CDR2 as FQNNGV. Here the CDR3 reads CASSSSVEQYF. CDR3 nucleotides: TGTGCCAGCAGCTCTTCAGTAGAGCAGTACTTC.

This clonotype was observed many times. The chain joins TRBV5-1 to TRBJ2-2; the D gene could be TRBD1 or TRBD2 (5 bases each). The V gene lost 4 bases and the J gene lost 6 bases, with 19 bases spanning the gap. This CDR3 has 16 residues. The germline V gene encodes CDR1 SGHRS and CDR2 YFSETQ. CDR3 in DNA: TGCGCCAGCAGCCCTCGGCAAACAGGAGGATCCGGGGAGCTGTTTTTT. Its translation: CASSPRQTGGSGELFF.

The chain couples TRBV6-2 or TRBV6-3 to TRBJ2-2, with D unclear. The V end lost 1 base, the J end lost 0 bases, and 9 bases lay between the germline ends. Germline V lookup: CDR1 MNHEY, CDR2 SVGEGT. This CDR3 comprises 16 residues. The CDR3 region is CASSYLKRSNTGELFF. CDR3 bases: TGTGCCAGCAGTTACTTGAAGAGGTCGAACACCGGGGAGCTGTTTTTT.

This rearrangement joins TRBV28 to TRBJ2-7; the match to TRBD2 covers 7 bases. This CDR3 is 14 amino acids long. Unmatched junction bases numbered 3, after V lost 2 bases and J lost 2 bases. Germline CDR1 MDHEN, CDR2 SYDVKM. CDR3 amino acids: CASSLGGRTYEQYF. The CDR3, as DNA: TGTGCCAGCAGTTTAGGCGGGAGAACCTACGAGCAGTACTTC.

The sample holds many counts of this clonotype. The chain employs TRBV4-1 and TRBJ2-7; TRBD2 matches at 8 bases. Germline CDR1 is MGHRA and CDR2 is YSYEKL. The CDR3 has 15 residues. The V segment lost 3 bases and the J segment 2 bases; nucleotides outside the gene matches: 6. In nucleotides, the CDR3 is TGCGCCAGCAGCCAGGAGCCGGGACTAGCCTACGAGCAGTACTTC. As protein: CASSQEPGLAYEQYF.

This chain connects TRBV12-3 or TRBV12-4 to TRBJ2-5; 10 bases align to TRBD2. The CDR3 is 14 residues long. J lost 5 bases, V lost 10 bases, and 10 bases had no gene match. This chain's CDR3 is CATRDLAGVETQYF. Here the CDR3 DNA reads TGTGCCACCCGGGATCTAGCGGGGGTGGAGACCCAGTACTTC.

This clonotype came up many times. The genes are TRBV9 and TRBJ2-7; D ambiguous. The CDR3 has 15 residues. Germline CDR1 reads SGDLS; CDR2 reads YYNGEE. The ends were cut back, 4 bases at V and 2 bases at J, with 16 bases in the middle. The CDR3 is CASSQTPSVAYEQYF. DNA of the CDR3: TGTGCCAGCAGCCAAACCCCCTCAGTCGCCTACGAGCAGTACTTC.

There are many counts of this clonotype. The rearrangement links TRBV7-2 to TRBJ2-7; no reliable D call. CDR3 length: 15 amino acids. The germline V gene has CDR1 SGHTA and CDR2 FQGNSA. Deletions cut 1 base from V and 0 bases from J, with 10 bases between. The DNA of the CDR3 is TGTGCCAGCAGCTTAGTAACGGATAGCTCCTACGAGCAGTACTTC. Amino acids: CASSLVTDSSYEQYF.

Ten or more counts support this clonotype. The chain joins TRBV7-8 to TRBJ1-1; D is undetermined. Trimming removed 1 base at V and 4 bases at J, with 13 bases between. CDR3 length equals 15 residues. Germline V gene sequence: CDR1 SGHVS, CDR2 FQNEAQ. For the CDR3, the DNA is TGTGCCAGCAGCTTAGTGGTCCAGTCGGGCACTGAAGCTTTCTTT. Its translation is CASSLVVQSGTEAFF.

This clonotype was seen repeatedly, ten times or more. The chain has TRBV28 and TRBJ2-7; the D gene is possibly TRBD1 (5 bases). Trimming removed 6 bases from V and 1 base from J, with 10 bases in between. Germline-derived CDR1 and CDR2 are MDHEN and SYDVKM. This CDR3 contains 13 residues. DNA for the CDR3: TGTGCCAGCAGCCCCCCAGGGTCCTACGAGCAGTACTTC. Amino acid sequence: CASSPPGSYEQYF.

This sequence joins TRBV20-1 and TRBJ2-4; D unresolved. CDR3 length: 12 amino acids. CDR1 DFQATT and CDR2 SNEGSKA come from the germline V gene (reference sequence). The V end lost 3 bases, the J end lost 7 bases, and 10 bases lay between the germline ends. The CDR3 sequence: CSASESKNIQYF. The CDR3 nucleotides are TGCAGTGCTAGTGAATCGAAGAACATTCAGTACTTC.

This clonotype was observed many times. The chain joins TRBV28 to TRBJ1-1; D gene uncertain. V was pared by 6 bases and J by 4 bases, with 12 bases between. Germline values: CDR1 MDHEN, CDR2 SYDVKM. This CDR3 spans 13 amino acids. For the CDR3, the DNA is TGTGCCAGCAGCCATGGGCCTGGCACTGAAGCTTTCTTT. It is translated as CASSHGPGTEAFF.

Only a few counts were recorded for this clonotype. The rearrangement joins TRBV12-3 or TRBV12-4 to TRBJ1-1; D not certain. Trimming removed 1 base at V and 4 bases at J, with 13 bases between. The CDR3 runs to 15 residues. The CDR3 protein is CASSLVFSLGTEAFF. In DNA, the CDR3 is TGTGCCAGCAGTTTAGTCTTTTCACTAGGCACTGAAGCTTTCTTT.

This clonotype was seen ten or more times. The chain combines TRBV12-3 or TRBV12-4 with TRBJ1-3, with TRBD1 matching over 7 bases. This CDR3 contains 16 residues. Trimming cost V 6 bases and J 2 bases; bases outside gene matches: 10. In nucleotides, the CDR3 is TGTGCCAGCAGGGCCATGAGGGGGCGAACTGGAAACACCATATATTTT. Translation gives CASRAMRGRTGNTIYF.

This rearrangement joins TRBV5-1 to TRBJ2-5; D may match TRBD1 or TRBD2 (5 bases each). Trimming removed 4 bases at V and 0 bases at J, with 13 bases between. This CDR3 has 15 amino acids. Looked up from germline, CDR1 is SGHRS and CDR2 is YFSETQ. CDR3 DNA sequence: TGCGCCAGCAGCCCGGACGGGGCCTACCAAGAGACCCAGTACTTC. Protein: CASSPDGAYQETQYF. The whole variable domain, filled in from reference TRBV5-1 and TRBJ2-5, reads KAGVTQTPRYLIKTRGQQVTLSCSPISGHRSVSWYQQTPGQGLQFLFEYFSETQRNKGNFPGRFSGRQFSNSRSEMNVSTLELGDSALYLCASSPDGAYQETQYFGPGTRLLVL.

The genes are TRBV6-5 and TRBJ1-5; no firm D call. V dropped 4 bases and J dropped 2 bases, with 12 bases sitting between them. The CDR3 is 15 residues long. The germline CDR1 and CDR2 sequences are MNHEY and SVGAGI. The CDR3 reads CASSSLRQGNQPQHF. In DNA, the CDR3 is TGTGCCAGCAGTTCCCTCCGGCAGGGCAATCAGCCCCAGCATTTT.

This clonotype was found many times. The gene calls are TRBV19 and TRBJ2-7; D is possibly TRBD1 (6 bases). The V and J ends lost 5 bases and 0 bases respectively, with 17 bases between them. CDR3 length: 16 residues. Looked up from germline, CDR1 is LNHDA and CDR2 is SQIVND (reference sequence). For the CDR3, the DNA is TGTGCCAGTAGTGCCGGGCAGGGGACACGCTCCTACGAGCAGTACTTC. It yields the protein CASSAGQGTRSYEQYF.